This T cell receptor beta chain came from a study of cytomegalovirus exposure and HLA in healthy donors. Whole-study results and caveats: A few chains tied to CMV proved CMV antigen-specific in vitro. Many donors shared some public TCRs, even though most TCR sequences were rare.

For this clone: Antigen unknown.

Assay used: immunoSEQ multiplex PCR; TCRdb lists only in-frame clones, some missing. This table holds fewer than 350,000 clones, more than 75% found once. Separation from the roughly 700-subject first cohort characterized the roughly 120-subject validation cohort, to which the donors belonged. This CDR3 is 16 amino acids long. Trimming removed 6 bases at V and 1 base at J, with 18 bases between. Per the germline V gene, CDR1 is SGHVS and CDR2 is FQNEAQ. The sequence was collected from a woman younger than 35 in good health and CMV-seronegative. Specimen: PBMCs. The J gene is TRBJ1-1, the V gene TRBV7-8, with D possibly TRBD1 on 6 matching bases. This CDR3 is CASRAGGTGPNTEAFF. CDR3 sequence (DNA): TGTGCCAGCAGGGCTGGGGGAACAGGGCCGAACACTGAAGCTTTCTTT.